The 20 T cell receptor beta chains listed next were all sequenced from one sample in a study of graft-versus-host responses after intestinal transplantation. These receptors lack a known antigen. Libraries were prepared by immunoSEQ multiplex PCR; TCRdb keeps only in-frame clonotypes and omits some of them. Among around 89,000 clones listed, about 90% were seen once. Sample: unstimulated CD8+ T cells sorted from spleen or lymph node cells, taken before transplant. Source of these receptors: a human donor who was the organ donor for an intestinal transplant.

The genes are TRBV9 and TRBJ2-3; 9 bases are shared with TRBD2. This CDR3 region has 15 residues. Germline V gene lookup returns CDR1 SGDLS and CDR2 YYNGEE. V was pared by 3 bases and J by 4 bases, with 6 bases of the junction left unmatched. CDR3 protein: CASSASGDLADTQYF. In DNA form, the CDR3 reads TGTGCCAGCAGCGCTAGCGGGGACTTAGCAGATACGCAGTATTTT.

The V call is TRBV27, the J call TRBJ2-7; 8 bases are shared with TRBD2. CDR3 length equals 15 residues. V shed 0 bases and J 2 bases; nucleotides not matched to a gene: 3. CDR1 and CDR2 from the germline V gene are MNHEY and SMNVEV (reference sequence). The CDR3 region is CASSLSAGGTYEQYF. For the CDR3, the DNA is TGTGCCAGCAGTTTATCGGCGGGGGGAACCTACGAGCAGTACTTC.

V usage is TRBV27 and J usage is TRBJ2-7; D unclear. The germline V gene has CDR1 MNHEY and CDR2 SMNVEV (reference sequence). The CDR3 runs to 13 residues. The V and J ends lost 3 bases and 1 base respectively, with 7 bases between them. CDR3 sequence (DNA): TGTGCCAGCAGTTTCCTAGGATCCTACGAGCAGTACTTC. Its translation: CASSFLGSYEQYF.

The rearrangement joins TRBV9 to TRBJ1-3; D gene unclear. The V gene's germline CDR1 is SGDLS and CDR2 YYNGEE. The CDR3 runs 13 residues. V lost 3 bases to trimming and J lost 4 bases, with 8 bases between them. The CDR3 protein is CASSAGSGNTIYF. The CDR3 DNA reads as TGTGCCAGCAGCGCAGGATCGGGAAACACCATATATTTT.

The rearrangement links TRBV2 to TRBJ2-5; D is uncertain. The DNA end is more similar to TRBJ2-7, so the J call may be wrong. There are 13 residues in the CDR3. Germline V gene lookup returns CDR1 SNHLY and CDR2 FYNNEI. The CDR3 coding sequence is TGTGCCAGCAGTCGCCCACAGACCTACGAGCAGTACTTC. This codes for CASSRPQTYEQYF.

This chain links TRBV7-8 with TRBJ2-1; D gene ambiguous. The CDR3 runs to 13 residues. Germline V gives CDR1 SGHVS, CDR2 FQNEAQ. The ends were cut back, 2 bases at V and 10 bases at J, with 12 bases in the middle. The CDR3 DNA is TGTGCCAGCAGCTTAATTTCGGTTTACGAGCAGTTCTTC. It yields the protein CASSLISVYEQFF.

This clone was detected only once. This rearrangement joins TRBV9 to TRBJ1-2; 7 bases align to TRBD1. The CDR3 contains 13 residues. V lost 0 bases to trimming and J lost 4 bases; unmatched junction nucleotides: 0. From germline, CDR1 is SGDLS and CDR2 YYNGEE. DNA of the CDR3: TGTGCCAGCAGCGTAGGGGACAGCTATGGCTACACCTTC. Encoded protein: CASSVGDSYGYTF.

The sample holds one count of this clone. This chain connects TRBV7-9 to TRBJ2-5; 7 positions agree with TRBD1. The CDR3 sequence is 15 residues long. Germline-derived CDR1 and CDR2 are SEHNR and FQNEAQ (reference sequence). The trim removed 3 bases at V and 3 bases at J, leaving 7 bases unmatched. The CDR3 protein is CASSFRLGQKETQYF. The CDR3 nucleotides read TGTGCCAGCAGCTTCCGCCTGGGACAGAAAGAGACCCAGTACTTC.

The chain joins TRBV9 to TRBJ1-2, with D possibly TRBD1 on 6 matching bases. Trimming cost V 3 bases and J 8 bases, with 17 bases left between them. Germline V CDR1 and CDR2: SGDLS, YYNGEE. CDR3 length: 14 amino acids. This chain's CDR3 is CASSAERGGEGYTF. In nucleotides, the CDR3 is TGTGCCAGCAGCGCAGAAAGGGGGGGGGAGGGCTACACCTTC.

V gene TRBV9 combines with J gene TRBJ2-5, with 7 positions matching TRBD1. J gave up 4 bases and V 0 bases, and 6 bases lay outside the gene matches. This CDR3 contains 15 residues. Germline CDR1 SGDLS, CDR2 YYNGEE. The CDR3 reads CASSVGQGGRETQYF. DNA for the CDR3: TGTGCCAGCAGCGTAGGACAGGGCGGTCGAGAGACCCAGTACTTC.

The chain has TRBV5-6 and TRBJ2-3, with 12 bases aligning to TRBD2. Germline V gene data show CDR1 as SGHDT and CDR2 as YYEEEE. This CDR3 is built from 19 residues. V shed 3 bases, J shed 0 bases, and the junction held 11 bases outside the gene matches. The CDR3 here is CASSSTSGGTRRSTDTQYF. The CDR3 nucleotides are TGTGCCAGCAGCTCTACTAGCGGGGGGACTCGGAGGAGCACAGATACGCAGTATTTT.

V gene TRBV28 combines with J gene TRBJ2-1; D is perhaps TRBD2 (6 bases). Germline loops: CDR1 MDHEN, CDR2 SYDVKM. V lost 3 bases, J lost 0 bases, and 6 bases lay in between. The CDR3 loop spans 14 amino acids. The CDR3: CASSLEGSYNEQFF. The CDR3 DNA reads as TGTGCCAGCAGTTTGGAGGGCTCCTACAATGAGCAGTTCTTC.

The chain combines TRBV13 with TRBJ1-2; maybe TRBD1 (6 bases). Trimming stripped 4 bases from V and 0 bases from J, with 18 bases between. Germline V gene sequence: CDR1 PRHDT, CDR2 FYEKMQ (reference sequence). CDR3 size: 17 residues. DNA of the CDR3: TGTGCCAGCAGCTCTCACGGGACACAAGGGGCTAACTATGGCTACACCTTC. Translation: CASSSHGTQGANYGYTF. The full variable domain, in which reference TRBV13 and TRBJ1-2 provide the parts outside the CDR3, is AAGVIQSPRHLIKEKRETATLKCYPIPRHDTVYWYQQGPGQDPQFLISFYEKMQSDKGSIPDRFSAQQFSDYHSELNMSSLELGDSALYFCASSSHGTQGANYGYTFGSGTRLTVV.

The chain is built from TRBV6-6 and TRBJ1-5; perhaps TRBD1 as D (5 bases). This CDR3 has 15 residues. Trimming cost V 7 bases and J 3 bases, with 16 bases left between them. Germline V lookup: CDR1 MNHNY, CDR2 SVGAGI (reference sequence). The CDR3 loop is CASTPGVLTNQPQHF. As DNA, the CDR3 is TGTGCCAGCACTCCGGGGGTGCTGACCAATCAGCCCCAGCATTTT.

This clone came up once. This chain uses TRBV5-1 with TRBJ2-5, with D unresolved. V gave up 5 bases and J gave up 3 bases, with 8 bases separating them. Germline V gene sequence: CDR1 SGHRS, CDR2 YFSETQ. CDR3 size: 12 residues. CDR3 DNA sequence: TGCGCCAGCAGGAGTATGGAAGAGACCCAGTACTTC. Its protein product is CASRSMEETQYF.

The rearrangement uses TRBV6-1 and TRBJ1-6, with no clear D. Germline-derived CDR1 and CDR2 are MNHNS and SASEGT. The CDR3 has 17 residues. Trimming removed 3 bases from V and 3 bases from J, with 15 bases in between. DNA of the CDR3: TGTGCCAGCAGTGACCCCTATCGATACGTCTATAATTCACCCCTCCACTTT. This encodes CASSDPYRYVYNSPLHF.

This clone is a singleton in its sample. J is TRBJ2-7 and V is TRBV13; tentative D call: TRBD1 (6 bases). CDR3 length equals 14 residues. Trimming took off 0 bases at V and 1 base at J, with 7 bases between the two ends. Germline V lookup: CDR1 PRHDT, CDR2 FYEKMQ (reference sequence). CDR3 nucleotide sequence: TGTGCCAGCAGCTTAGGCAGGGGATCCTACGAGCAGTACTTC. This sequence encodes CASSLGRGSYEQYF.

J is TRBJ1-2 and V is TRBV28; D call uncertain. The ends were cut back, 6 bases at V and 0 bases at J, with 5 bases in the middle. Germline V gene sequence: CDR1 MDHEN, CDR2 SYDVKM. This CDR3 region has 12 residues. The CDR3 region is CASRHANYGYTF. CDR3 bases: TGTGCCAGCAGACATGCTAACTATGGCTACACCTTC.

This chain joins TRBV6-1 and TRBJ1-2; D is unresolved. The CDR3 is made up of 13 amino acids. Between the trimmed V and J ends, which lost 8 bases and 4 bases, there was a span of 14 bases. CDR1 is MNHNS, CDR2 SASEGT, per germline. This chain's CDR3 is CASLGERGYGYTF. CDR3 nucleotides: TGTGCCAGCCTTGGGGAACGGGGCTATGGCTACACCTTC.

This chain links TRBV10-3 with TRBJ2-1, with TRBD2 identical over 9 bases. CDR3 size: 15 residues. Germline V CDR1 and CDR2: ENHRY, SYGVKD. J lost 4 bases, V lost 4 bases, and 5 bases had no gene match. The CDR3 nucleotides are TGTGCCATCAGTGTTGCAGCGGGGGGTTACAATGAGCAGTTCTTC. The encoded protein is CAISVAAGGYNEQFF.